A selection of T cell receptor beta chains follows, all from one sample in a study of OX40 agonist ivuxolimab in advanced cancers. Libraries were prepared by immunoSEQ multiplex PCR; TCRdb keeps only in-frame clonotypes and omits some of them. Here the sample spans tens of thousands of clones, around 81% being singletons. Here the sequenced sample was CD4+ or CD8+ T cells sorted from blood, taken in a trial of the OX40 agonist ivuxolimab. Receptor source: an adult with an advanced solid tumor such as melanoma, head and neck, liver or kidney cancer. Each CDR3 is given with its conserved first and last residue. Each record gives: J gene, D gene, V gene, clone size, CDR3 DNA, CDR3 protein. The D gene is left open where the match is weak. Size values are once, few and many counts, or a class for expanded clones, and some rows have none.

j_call: TRBJ2-4
d_call: -
v_call: TRBV29-1
clone_size: -
cdr3_nt: TGCAGCGTTGAGACGAGTTCTCTAGCCAAAAACATTCAGTACTTC
cdr3_aa: CSVETSSLAKNIQYF

j_call: TRBJ2-5
d_call: TRBD2
v_call: TRBV27
clone_size: -
cdr3_nt: TGTGCCAGCAGTTTATCGTTGGCGGGGGTTGAGACCCAGTACTTC
cdr3_aa: CASSLSLAGVETQYF

j_call: TRBJ1-4
d_call: -
v_call: TRBV29-1
clone_size: -
cdr3_nt: TGCAGCGCAATCCCCCCGGGTGGTGAAAAACTGTTTTTT
cdr3_aa: CSAIPPGGEKLFF

j_call: TRBJ1-2
d_call: TRBD1
v_call: TRBV9
clone_size: -
cdr3_nt: TGTGCCAGCAGGAGTCAGGGACAGGGGATTTTTGGCTACACCTTC
cdr3_aa: CASRSQGQGIFGYTF

j_call: TRBJ1-1
d_call: TRBD1
v_call: TRBV5-5
clone_size: -
cdr3_nt: TGTGCCAGCAGCTCGCTGGGACAGACTGAAGCTTTCTTT
cdr3_aa: CASSSLGQTEAFF

j_call: TRBJ2-2
d_call: -
v_call: TRBV7-2
clone_size: -
cdr3_nt: TGTGCCAGCAGCTTAGCGGGCGCTTACACCGGGGAGCTGTTTTTT
cdr3_aa: CASSLAGAYTGELFF

j_call: TRBJ2-1
d_call: -
v_call: TRBV13
clone_size: -
cdr3_nt: TGTGCCAGCAGCTCCCGTTGGGGCTACAATGAGCAGTTCTTC
cdr3_aa: CASSSRWGYNEQFF

j_call: TRBJ2-7
d_call: -
v_call: TRBV19
clone_size: -
cdr3_nt: TGTGCCAGTAGTATGTCTGGAGGGCGAGAGCAGTACTTC
cdr3_aa: CASSMSGGREQYF

j_call: TRBJ2-5
d_call: TRBD2
v_call: TRBV13
clone_size: -
cdr3_nt: TGTGCCAGCAGCGCTCGACTAGCGGGGAGCCAAGAGACCCAGTACTTC
cdr3_aa: CASSARLAGSQETQYF

j_call: TRBJ1-2
d_call: TRBD1
v_call: TRBV2
clone_size: -
cdr3_nt: TGTGCCAGCAGGGAGGACAGGGCGGACTATGGCTACACCTTC
cdr3_aa: CASREDRADYGYTF

j_call: TRBJ2-7
d_call: TRBD2
v_call: TRBV28
clone_size: -
cdr3_nt: TGTGCCAGCAGTTTAAGAGGCCCTAGCGGGGGAGGGCTCGAGCAGTACTTC
cdr3_aa: CASSLRGPSGGGLEQYF

j_call: TRBJ2-1
d_call: TRBD1
v_call: TRBV27
clone_size: -
cdr3_nt: TGTGCCAGCAGTTTCCAGGGGGACAATGAGCAGTTCTTC
cdr3_aa: CASSFQGDNEQFF

j_call: TRBJ1-5
d_call: -
v_call: TRBV30
clone_size: -
cdr3_nt: TGTGCCTGGAGTGTTGAGACGAATAGCAATCAGCCCCAGCATTTT
cdr3_aa: CAWSVETNSNQPQHF

j_call: TRBJ1-6
d_call: -
v_call: TRBV9
clone_size: -
cdr3_nt: TGTGCCAGCAGCGTATGGGGACTTAATTCACCCCTCCACTTT
cdr3_aa: CASSVWGLNSPLHF

j_call: TRBJ2-1
d_call: -
v_call: TRBV13
clone_size: -
cdr3_nt: TGTGCCAGCAGCTCCCCCCCGGACTCGACCTACAATGAGCAGTTCTTC
cdr3_aa: CASSSPPDSTYNEQFF

j_call: TRBJ2-1
d_call: TRBD2
v_call: TRBV7-6
clone_size: -
cdr3_nt: TGTGCCAGCAGCTTAACCCTAGCGGGGGACAATGAGCAGTTCTTC
cdr3_aa: CASSLTLAGDNEQFF

j_call: TRBJ1-1
d_call: TRBD1
v_call: TRBV28
clone_size: -
cdr3_nt: TGTGCCAGCAGTTTTACAGGGGTATATGATGAAGCTTTCTTT
cdr3_aa: CASSFTGVYDEAFF

j_call: TRBJ1-2
d_call: -
v_call: TRBV5-6
clone_size: once
cdr3_nt: TGTGCCAGCAGCCTGCTACCCCTCTATGGCTACACCTTC
cdr3_aa: CASSLLPLYGYTF

j_call: TRBJ1-1
d_call: -
v_call: TRBV10-2
clone_size: few
cdr3_nt: TGCGCCCCCAGGGCGAGGGCGGACACTGAAGCTTTCTTT
cdr3_aa: CAPRARADTEAFF

j_call: TRBJ1-1
d_call: -
v_call: TRBV15
clone_size: few
cdr3_nt: TGTGCCACCAGCAGCACCTTAGGCACTGAAGCTTTCTTT
cdr3_aa: CATSSTLGTEAFF

j_call: TRBJ2-3
d_call: -
v_call: TRBV2
clone_size: -
cdr3_nt: TGTGCCAGCACCGAGAGTAGGCTCGGCGGGGATACGCAGTATTTT
cdr3_aa: CASTESRLGGDTQYF

j_call: TRBJ2-7
d_call: -
v_call: TRBV30
clone_size: -
cdr3_nt: TGTGCCTGGAGTGGGATCTCCTACGAGCAGTACTTC
cdr3_aa: CAWSGISYEQYF

j_call: TRBJ1-1
d_call: -
v_call: TRBV18
clone_size: -
cdr3_nt: TGTGCCAGCTCACTCTTCGGACACGAGTTGGGGGCTGAAGCTTTCTTT
cdr3_aa: CASSLFGHELGAEAFF

j_call: TRBJ2-1
d_call: TRBD2
v_call: TRBV7-9
clone_size: -
cdr3_nt: TGTGCCAGCAGCTTCGGGAGCGGGGCGAGGAATGAGCAGTTCTTC
cdr3_aa: CASSFGSGARNEQFF